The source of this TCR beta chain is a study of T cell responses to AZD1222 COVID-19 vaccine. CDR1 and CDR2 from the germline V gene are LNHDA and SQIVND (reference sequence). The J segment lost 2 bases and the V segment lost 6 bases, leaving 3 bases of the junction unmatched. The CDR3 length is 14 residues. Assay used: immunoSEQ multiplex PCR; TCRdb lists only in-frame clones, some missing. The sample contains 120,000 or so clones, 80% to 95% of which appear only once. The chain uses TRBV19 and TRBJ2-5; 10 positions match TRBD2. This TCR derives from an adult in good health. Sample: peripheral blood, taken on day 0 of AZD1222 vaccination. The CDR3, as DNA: TGTGCCAGTAGCGGACTAGCGGCTCAAGAGACCCAGTACTTC. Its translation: CASSGLAAQETQYF.